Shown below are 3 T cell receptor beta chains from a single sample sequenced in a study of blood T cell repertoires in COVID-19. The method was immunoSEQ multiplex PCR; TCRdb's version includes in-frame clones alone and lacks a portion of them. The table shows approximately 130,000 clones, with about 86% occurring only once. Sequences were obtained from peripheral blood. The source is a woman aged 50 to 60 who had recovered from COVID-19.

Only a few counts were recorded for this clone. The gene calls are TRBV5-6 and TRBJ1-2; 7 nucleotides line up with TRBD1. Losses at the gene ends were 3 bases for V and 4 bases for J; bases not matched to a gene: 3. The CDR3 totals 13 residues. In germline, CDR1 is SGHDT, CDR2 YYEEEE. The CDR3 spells CASSSGTAYGYTF. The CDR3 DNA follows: TGTGCCAGCAGCTCCGGGACAGCCTATGGCTACACCTTC.

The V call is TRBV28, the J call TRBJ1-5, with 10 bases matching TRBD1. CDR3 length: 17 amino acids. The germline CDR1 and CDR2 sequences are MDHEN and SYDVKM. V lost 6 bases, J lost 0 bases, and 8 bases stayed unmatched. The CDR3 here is CASRNRDRGYSNQPQHF. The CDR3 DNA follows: TGTGCCAGCAGGAACCGGGACAGGGGCTATAGCAATCAGCCCCAGCATTTT.

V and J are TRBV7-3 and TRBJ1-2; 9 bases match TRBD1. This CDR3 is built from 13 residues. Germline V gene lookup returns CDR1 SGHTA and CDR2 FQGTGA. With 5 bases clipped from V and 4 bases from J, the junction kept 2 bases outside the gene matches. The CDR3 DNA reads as TGTGCCAGCAGCCCGGGACAGGGCTATGGCTACACCTTC. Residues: CASSPGQGYGYTF.